This TCR beta chain was obtained from a study of T cells of healthy individuals. Germline CDR1 reads ENHRY; CDR2 reads SYGVKD. This CDR3 region has 14 residues. V lost 3 bases and J lost 8, with 14 bases in between. TCRdb reprocessed the 5' RACE reads via MiXCR and lists one record per CDR3 protein. The sample includes under 70,000 distinct CDR3 sequences, about 14% of them seen just once. This clonotype showed up just a few times. The TCR originated in a human donor in good health. The chain carries TRBV10-3 and TRBJ2-4; D is ambiguous. CDR3 nucleotide sequence: TGTGCCATCAGTGAAGCCAAGGATACGGACATTCAGTACTTC. Protein: CAISEAKDTDIQYF.